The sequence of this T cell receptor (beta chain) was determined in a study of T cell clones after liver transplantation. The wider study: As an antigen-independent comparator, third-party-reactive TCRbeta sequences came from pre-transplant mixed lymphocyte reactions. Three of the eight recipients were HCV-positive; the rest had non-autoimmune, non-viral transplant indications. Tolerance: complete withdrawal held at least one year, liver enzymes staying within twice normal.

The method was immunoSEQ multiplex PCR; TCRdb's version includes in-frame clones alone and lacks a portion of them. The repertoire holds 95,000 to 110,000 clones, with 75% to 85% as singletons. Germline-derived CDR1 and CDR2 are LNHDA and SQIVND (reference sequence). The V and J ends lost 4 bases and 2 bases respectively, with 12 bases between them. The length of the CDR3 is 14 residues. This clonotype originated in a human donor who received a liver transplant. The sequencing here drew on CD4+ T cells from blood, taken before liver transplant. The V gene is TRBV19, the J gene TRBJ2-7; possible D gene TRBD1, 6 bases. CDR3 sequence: CASSRTASTYEQYF. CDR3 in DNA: TGTGCCAGTAGTAGGACAGCCTCTACCTACGAGCAGTACTTC. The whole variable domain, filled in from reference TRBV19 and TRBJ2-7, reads DGGITQSPKYLFRKEGQNVTLSCEQNLNHDAMYWYRQDPGQGLRLIYYSQIVNDFQKGDIAEGYSVSREKKESFPLTVTSAQKNPTAFYLCASSRTASTYEQYFGPGTRLTVT.